This T cell receptor (beta chain) was captured in a study of sequential checkpoint blockade in melanoma. About the study: Arm A got nivolumab then ipilimumab; arm B the reverse, 1:1. After both sequences, patients received maintenance nivolumab.

Germline V CDR1 and CDR2: SGHVS, FQNEAQ. Trimming pared 1 base from V and 4 bases from J, leaving 10 bases between. The CDR3 sequence is 15 residues long. The treatment was: randomized to nivolumab then ipilimumab (arm A) or the reverse (arm B). Patients had received no earlier DNA-damaging chemotherapy. Live CD3+CD8+ CD19− CD56− cells were sorted from PBMCs. Profiling relied on immunoSEQ multiplex PCR, and the TCRdb table lists in-frame clones only, not all of them. This table has fewer than 35,000 clones, 70% to 90% appearing once. V usage is TRBV7-8 and J usage is TRBJ1-4; possibly TRBD1 for D (6 bases). Sequenced here: CD8+ T cells sorted from blood (inferred from file names), sampled from a patient given nivolumab and ipilimumab in sequence. The source is a human donor with melanoma. The CDR3 reads CASSLVLGGNEKLFF. The CDR3, as DNA: TGTGCCAGCAGCTTAGTTCTAGGGGGTAATGAAAAACTGTTTTTT.